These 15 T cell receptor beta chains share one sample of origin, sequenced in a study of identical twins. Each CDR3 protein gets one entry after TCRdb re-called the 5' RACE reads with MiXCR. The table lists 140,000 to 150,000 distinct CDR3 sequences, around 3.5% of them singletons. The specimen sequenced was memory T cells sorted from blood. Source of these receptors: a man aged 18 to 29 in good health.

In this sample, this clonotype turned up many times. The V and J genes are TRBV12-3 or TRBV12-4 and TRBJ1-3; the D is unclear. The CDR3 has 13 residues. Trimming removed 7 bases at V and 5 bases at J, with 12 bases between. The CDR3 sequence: CASTIDGRNTIYF. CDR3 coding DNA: TGTGCCAGCACCATAGACGGACGAAACACCATATATTTT.

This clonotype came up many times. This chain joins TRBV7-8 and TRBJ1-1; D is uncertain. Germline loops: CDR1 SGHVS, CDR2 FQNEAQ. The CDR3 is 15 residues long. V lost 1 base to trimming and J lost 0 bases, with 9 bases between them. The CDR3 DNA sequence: TGTGCCAGCAGCTTAGGCAGGCTGCTGAACACTGAAGCTTTCTTT. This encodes CASSLGRLLNTEAFF.

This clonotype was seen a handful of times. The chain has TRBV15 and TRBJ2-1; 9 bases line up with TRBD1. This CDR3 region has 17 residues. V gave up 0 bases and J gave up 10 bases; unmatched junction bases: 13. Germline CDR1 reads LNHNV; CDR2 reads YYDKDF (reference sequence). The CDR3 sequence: CATSRDFGTGNAVEQFF. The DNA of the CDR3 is TGTGCCACCAGCAGAGATTTCGGGACAGGGAATGCGGTGGAGCAGTTCTTC.

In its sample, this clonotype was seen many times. The CDR3 nucleotides read TGTGCCAGCAGTGCGGGACTAGCGTTTACCGGGGAGCTGTTTTTT. Amino acids: CASSAGLAFTGELFF. The rearrangement uses TRBV6-1 and TRBJ2-2; TRBD2 aligns across 10 bases. The length of the CDR3 is 15 residues. From germline, CDR1 is MNHNS and CDR2 SASEGT. With V trimmed by 4 bases and J by 5 bases, 4 bases remained unmatched.

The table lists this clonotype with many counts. The CDR3 sequence is CASSDSGSGANVLTF. Written as DNA, the CDR3 is TGTGCCAGCAGTGACTCAGGCTCTGGGGCCAACGTCCTGACTTTC. The chain has TRBV6-4 and TRBJ2-6; D is unresolved. The CDR3 spans 15 residues. Trimming left V 0 bases short and J 0 bases short, with 3 bases between. The germline CDR1 and CDR2 sequences are MRHNA and SNTAGT.

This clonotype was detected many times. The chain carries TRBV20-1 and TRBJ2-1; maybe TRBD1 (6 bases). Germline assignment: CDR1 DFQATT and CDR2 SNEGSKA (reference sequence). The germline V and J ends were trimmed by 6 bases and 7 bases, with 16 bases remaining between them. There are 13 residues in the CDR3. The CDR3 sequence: CSAPVGAVNEQFF. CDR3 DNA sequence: TGCAGTGCCCCGGTGGGGGCCGTAAATGAGCAGTTCTTC.

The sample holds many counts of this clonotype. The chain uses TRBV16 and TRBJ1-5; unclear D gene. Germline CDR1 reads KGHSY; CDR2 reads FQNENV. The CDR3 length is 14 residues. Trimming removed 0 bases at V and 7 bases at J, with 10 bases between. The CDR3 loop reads CASSQSTVVQPQHF. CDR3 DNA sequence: TGTGCCAGCAGCCAATCCACAGTGGTCCAGCCCCAGCATTTT.

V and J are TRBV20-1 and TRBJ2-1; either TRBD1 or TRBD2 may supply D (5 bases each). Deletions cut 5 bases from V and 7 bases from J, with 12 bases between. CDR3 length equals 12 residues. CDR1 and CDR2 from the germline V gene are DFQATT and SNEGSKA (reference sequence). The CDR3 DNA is TGCAGTGCTCACTCTGGGGGAAATGAGCAGTTCTTC. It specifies CSAHSGGNEQFF.

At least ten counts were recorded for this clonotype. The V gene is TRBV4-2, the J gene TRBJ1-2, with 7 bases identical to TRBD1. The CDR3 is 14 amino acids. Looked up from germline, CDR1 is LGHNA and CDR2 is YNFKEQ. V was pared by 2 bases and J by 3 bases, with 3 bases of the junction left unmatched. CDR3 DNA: TGTGCCAGCAGCCAACCGGGACAGTACTATGGCTACACCTTC. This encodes CASSQPGQYYGYTF.

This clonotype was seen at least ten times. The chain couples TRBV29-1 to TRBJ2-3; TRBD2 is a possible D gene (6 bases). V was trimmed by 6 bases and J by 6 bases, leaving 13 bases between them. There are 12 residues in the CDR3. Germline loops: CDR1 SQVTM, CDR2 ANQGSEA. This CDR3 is CSVATSSDTQYF. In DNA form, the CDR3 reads TGCAGCGTGGCGACTAGTTCGGATACGCAGTATTTT.

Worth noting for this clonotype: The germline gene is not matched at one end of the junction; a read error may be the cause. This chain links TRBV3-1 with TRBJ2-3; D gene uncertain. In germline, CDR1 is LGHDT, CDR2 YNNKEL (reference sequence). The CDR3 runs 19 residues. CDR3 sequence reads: CASSQESMLQPRGTDSQYF. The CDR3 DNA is TGTGCCAGCAGCCAAGAGAGTATGCTACAGCCACGAGGCACAGATTCGCAGTATTTT.

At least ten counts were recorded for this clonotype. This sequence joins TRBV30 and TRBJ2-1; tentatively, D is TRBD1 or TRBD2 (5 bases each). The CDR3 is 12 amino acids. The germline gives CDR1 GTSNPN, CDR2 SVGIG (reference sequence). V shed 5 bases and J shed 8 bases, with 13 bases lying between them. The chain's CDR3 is CAWASLGDEQFF. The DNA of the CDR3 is TGTGCCTGGGCTTCCCTGGGGGATGAGCAGTTCTTC.

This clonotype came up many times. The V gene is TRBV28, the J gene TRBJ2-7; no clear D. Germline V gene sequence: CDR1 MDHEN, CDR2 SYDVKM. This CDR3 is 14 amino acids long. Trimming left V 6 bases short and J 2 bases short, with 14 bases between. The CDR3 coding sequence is TGTGCCAGCAGCTTCGCGCCCCTTACCTACGAGCAGTACTTC. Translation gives CASSFAPLTYEQYF. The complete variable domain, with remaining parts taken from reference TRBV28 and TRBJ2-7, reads DVKVTQSSRYLVKRTGEKVFLECVQDMDHENMFWYRQDPGLGLRLIYFSYDVKMKEKGDIPEGYSVSREKKERFSLILESASTNQTSMYLCASSFAPLTYEQYFGPGTRLTVT.

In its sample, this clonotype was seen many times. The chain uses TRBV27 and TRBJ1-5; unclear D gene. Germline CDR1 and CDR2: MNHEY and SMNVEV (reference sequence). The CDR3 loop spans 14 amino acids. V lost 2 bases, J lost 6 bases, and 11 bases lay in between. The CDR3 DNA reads TGTGCCAGCAGTTTAACTCCTCGCGGTCAGCCCCAGCATTTT. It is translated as CASSLTPRGQPQHF.

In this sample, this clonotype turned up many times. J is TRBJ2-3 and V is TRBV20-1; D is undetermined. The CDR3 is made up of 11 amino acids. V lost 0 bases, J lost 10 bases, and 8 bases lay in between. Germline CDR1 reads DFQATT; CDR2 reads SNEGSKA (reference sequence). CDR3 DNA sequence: TGCAGTGCTAGAGAGGGTGCGGCGCAGTATTTT. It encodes CSAREGAAQYF.